The present T cell receptor (delta chain) was sequenced within a study of γδ T cells in repeated Plasmodium falciparum infection. Study in general: Malian children with intense seasonal malaria exposure were compared with matched Australian children. Samples were taken at baseline, before some infections, and 21 days after each. Study-level findings and limits: Over time and infection, Vgamma9/Vdelta2+ repertoires remained highly stable and polyclonal.

Gammadelta T cells were flow-sorted from PBMC into Vgamma9/Vdelta2+ and Vdelta2-negative populations for bulk analysis. Each sorted gammadelta sample had TRG and TRD chains sequenced. TCRdb reanalysed the multiplex PCR reads with CATT. Here the sample spans 50,000 or so delta-chain clones, 1.6% being singletons. A few counts support this clone. Its antigen is unidentified. TCRdb pairs this DNA with a much larger clone's protein that differs at residue 18, likely a read error; the protein shown was translated from the DNA. CDR1 and CDR2 (germline): TSWWSYY, QGS. The CDR3 extends over 21 amino acids. The TCR comes from a pool of human donors (malaria-infected and uninfected, not separated). The chain links TRDV1 to TRDJ1, with 9 bases matching TRDD3. The J gene was not available in TCRdb and was assigned here by matching the DNA to germline segments. Sequenced sample: gamma-delta T cells from blood. The CDR3 sequence: CALGEGTLRPARWGISDRLIF. For the CDR3, the DNA is TGTGCTCTTGGGGAGGGAACCCTTCGCCCTGCTAGGTGGGGGATAAGCGATAGACTCATCTTT.